A selection of T cell receptor beta chains follows, all from one sample in a study of CD8 T cells in Susac syndrome. TCRdb called the immunoSEQ multiplex PCR reads again in MiXCR, with one record for every CDR3 protein. The sample includes a few hundred thousand distinct CDR3 sequences, just under 95% seen only once; the top ten take approximately 0.082%. The source material was CD4+ T cells from PBMCs. Receptors were obtained from a human donor with multiple sclerosis. The CDR3 runs from the conserved cysteine through the conserved F or W. The D gene is left open where the match is weak. Size tells how often a clone was seen (once, few, many) or the class of an expanded clone, and some rows leave it out.

NA	NA	TRBV20-1	TRBJ2-2	CSASPGEGTGELFF	TGCAGTGCTAGTCCAGGGGAGGGAACCGGGGAGCTGTTTTTT
TRBD2	NA	TRBV20-1	TRBJ2-5	CSATNSGVQETQYF	TGCAGTGCTACAAATAGCGGGGTCCAAGAGACCCAGTACTTC
NA	NA	TRBV4-1	TRBJ1-5	CASSQDSRGNQPQHF	TGCGCCAGCAGCCAAGACTCGAGGGGCAATCAGCCCCAGCATTTT
NA	NA	TRBV19	TRBJ1-5	CASGTPYSNQPQHF	TGTGCCAGTGGGACACCCTATAGCAATCAGCCCCAGCATTTT
NA	NA	TRBV4-2	TRBJ1-2	CASSQESGQGRGYTF	TGTGCCAGCAGCCAAGAGTCTGGCCAGGGGCGGGGCTACACCTTC
NA	NA	TRBV20-1	TRBJ2-3	CSARASGAVDTQYF	TGCAGTGCTAGAGCGAGTGGGGCGGTAGATACGCAGTATTTT
NA	NA	TRBV29-1	TRBJ1-1	CSVGGQTEAFF	TGCAGCGTTGGGGGGCAGACTGAAGCTTTCTTT
TRBD1	NA	TRBV6-6	TRBJ2-7	CASSYRDSAYEQYF	TGTGCCAGCAGTTACCGGGACAGCGCCTACGAGCAGTACTTC
TRBD2	NA	TRBV20-1	TRBJ2-1	CSASSSGGADEQFF	TGCAGTGCTAGTTCCAGCGGGGGGGCCGATGAGCAGTTCTTC
TRBD1	NA	TRBV3-1	TRBJ1-6	CASSGGTANSPLHF	TGTGCCAGCAGCGGGGGGACAGCAAATTCACCCCTCCACTTT
NA	NA	TRBV20-1	TRBJ1-1	CSAQMGAEAFF	TGCAGTGCCCAGATGGGGGCTGAAGCTTTCTTT
TRBD1	once	TRBV29-1	TRBJ2-3	CSVDRGSTDTQYF	TGCAGCGTGGACAGGGGAAGCACAGATACGCAGTATTTT
NA	NA	TRBV13	TRBJ1-5	CASSFGESIQPQHF	TGTGCCAGCAGCTTCGGGGAATCAATTCAGCCCCAGCATTTT
NA	once	TRBV4-2	TRBJ1-5	CASSQNPAGANQPQHF	TGTGCCAGCAGCCAAAACCCAGCCGGGGCAAATCAGCCCCAGCATTTT
NA	once	TRBV27	TRBJ2-7	CASSRHQGNYEQYF	TGTGCCAGCAGCCGCCACCAGGGTAACTACGAGCAGTACTTC
NA	NA	TRBV3-1	TRBJ1-1	CASSQGRRVNTEAFF	TGTGCCAGCAGCCAGGGTCGCAGAGTGAACACTGAAGCTTTCTTT
TRBD1	NA	TRBV20-1	TRBJ2-5	CSARGQGASIVALETQYF	TGCAGTGCTAGAGGACAGGGGGCGAGTATCGTAGCGTTGGAGACCCAGTACTTC
TRBD2	NA	TRBV7-9	TRBJ2-2	CASSSSGLAGDAGELFF	TGTGCCAGCAGCTCCAGCGGACTAGCGGGGGATGCCGGGGAGCTGTTTTTT
TRBD1	once	TRBV6-6	TRBJ1-2	CASSPPGGADYGYTF	TGTGCCAGCAGTCCCCCAGGGGGCGCGGACTATGGCTACACCTTC
TRBD1	NA	TRBV20-1	TRBJ2-7	CSARHSGTGGYEQYF	TGCAGTGCTAGGCATTCCGGGACAGGAGGCTACGAGCAGTACTTC
TRBD2	NA	TRBV15	TRBJ2-3	CATSRDWTSGGLSTDTQYF	TGTGCCACCAGCAGAGATTGGACTAGCGGGGGCTTAAGCACAGATACGCAGTATTTT
TRBD2	NA	TRBV5-1	TRBJ2-1	CASSLVIAGSYNEQFF	TGCGCCAGCAGCTTGGTCATAGCGGGGAGTTACAATGAGCAGTTCTTC
TRBD1	NA	TRBV20-1	TRBJ2-5	CSALQGIQETQYF	TGCAGTGCTTTACAGGGGATACAAGAGACCCAGTACTTC
NA	NA	TRBV7-3	TRBJ2-5	CASSLGMSETQYF	TGTGCCAGCAGCTTAGGGATGTCGGAGACCCAGTACTTC
NA	NA	TRBV27	TRBJ1-6	CASSFSTSGSPLHF	TGTGCCAGCAGTTTCTCAACCTCGGGGTCACCCCTCCACTTT
NA	NA	TRBV7-9	TRBJ1-4	CASSFDGATNEKLFF	TGTGCCAGCAGCTTCGACGGAGCAACTAATGAAAAACTGTTTTTT
NA	NA	TRBV20-1	TRBJ2-5	CSARDTQETQYF	TGCAGTGCTAGAGACACGCAAGAGACCCAGTACTTC
TRBD2	once	TRBV20-1	TRBJ2-5	CSAGGLAGETQYF	TGCAGTGCAGGGGGACTAGCGGGGGAGACCCAGTACTTC
TRBD2	NA	TRBV3-1	TRBJ2-7	CASSPSGGNSYEQYF	TGTGCCAGCAGCCCATCCGGGGGGAACTCCTACGAGCAGTACTTC
TRBD2	NA	TRBV20-1	TRBJ2-3	CSARDGSGLRTDTQYF	TGCAGTGCTAGAGATGGGTCGGGACTACGCACAGATACGCAGTATTTT
NA	NA	TRBV14	TRBJ2-5	CASSRGSSNYQETQYF	TGTGCCAGCAGCCGGGGGAGCTCTAACTACCAAGAGACCCAGTACTTC
NA	once	TRBV6-2/TRBV6-3	TRBJ2-5	CASNKNPSLGRQETQYF	TGTGCCAGCAACAAGAATCCCTCCCTCGGGCGACAAGAGACCCAGTACTTC
NA	NA	TRBV12-3/TRBV12-4	TRBJ1-2	CASSLERGDYGYTF	TGTGCCAGCAGCTTAGAGCGGGGGGACTATGGCTACACCTTC
TRBD2	NA	TRBV10-3	TRBJ2-3	CAISAGGDTDTQYF	TGTGCCATCAGCGCGGGGGGTGACACAGATACGCAGTATTTT
NA	NA	TRBV6-5	TRBJ1-1	CASSSMAGWTTEAFF	TGTGCCAGCAGTTCCATGGCGGGATGGACCACTGAAGCTTTCTTT
TRBD1	NA	TRBV25-1	TRBJ2-7	CASSDQDRGSYEQYF	TGTGCCAGCAGTGACCAGGACAGGGGGTCATACGAGCAGTACTTC
NA	NA	TRBV20-1	TRBJ2-5	CSARAPGVLQETQYF	TGCAGTGCTAGGGCCCCGGGCGTCCTCCAAGAGACCCAGTACTTC
NA	NA	TRBV20-1	TRBJ1-1	CSAPLAGAAFF	TGCAGTGCTCCCCTGGCGGGGGCAGCTTTCTTT
NA	NA	TRBV9	TRBJ2-3	CASSVGGIPTDTQYF	TGTGCCAGCAGCGTAGGAGGCATACCCACAGATACGCAGTATTTT